This T cell receptor (beta chain) was profiled in a study of control samples from healthy donors and cancer patients. V lost 3 bases to trimming and J lost 3 bases, with 12 bases between them. Germline V CDR1 and CDR2: MNHEY, SMNVEV (reference sequence). The CDR3 has 16 residues. Assay: immunoSEQ multiplex PCR; the TCRdb copy retains only in-frame clones and omits some. There are approximately 92,000 clones in the sample; approximately 95% occur only once, and approximately 1.5% lies in the top ten. The J gene is TRBJ1-6, the V gene TRBV27; D ambiguous. The receptor was derived from a woman younger than 45 in good health. Specimen: blood. CDR3 nucleotides: TGTGCCAGCAGTTTGGGTCCGGGCCTCTATAATTCACCCCTCCACTTT. Amino acid sequence: CASSLGPGLYNSPLHF.